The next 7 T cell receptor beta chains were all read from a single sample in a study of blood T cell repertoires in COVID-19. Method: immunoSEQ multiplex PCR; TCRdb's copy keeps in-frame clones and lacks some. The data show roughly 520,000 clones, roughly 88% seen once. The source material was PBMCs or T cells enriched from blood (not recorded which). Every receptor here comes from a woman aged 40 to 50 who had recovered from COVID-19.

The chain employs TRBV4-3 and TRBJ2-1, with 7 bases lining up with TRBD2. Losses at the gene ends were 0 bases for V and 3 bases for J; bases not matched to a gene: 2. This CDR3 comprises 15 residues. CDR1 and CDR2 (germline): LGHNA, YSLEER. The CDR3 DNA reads TGCGCCAGCAGCCAAGACGCGGGGGACTACAATGAGCAGTTCTTC. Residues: CASSQDAGDYNEQFF.

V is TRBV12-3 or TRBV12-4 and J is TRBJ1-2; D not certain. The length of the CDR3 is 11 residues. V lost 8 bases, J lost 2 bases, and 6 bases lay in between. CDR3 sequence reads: CASGGNYGYTF. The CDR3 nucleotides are TGTGCCAGCGGAGGGAACTATGGCTACACCTTC.

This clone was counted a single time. This chain's CDR3 is CSASHYRQFF. The CDR3 DNA sequence: TGCAGTGCTAGCCACTATAGGCAGTTCTTC. The V and J genes are TRBV20-1 and TRBJ2-1; no clear D gene. The CDR3 sequence is 10 residues long. Germline CDR1 is DFQATT and CDR2 is SNEGSKA (reference sequence). V was clipped by 3 bases and J by 12 bases, with 9 bases between them.

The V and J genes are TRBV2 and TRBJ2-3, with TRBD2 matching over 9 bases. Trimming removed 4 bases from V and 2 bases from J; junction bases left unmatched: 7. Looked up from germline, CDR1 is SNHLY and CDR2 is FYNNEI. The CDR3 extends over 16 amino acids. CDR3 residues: CASSVETSGNTDTQYF. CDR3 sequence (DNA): TGTGCCAGCAGTGTGGAGACTAGCGGAAACACAGATACGCAGTATTTT. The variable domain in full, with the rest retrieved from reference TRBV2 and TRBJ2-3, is EPEVTQTPSHQVTQMGQEVILRCVPISNHLYFYWYRQILGQKVEFLVSFYNNEISEKSEIFDDQFSVERPDGSNFTLKIRSTKLEDSAMYFCASSVETSGNTDTQYFGPGTRLTVL.

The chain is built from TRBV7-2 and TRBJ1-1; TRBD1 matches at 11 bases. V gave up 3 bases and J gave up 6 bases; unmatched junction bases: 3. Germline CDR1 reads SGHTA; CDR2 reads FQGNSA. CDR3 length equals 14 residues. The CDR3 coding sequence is TGTGCCAGCAGCTTTCGGACAGGGGGCGCTGAAGCTTTCTTT. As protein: CASSFRTGGAEAFF.

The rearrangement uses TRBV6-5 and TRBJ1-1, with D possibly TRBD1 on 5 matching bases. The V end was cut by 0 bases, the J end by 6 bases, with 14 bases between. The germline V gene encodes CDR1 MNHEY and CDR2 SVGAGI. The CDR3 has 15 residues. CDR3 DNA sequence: TGTGCCAGCAGTTACTCCCCTCAGGGATCCTCTGAAGCTTTCTTT. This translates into CASSYSPQGSSEAFF.

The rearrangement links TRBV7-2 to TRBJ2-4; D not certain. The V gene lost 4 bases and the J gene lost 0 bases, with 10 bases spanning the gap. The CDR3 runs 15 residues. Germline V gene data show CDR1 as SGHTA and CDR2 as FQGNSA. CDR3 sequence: CASSSPDLAKNIQYF. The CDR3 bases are TGTGCCAGCAGCTCGCCAGATCTAGCCAAAAACATTCAGTACTTC.